These 11 T cell receptor beta chains were all obtained from the same sample, sequenced in a study of blood T cell repertoires in COVID-19. Some clones are missing from TCRdb's copy, which holds only in-frame ones; the method was immunoSEQ multiplex PCR. The sample consists of 85,000 to 130,000 clones, roughly 89% of them appearing once. The sequenced sample was peripheral blood. These receptors were collected from a human donor in a cohort sampled during active COVID-19.

The V call is TRBV4-3, the J call TRBJ1-2, with D unclear. CDR1 LGHNA and CDR2 YSLEER come from the germline V gene. The V and J ends lost 4 bases and 5 bases respectively, with 11 bases between them. The CDR3 loop spans 13 amino acids. CDR3 sequence: CASSLPGGYGYTF. CDR3 DNA sequence: TGCGCCAGCAGCCTACCCGGAGGGTATGGCTACACCTTC.

The chain is built from TRBV7-3 and TRBJ2-3; D unresolved. Germline CDR1 is SGHTA and CDR2 is FQGTGA. V gave up 2 bases and J gave up 2 bases, with 11 bases separating them. The CDR3 has 15 residues. The chain's CDR3 is CASSLSPSPTDTQYF. The CDR3 DNA follows: TGTGCCAGCAGCTTATCGCCTAGTCCCACAGATACGCAGTATTTT.

With regard to this clone: The sample carries other DNA sequences with the same CDR3. The CDR3 nucleotides are TGTGCCCCTCTAGGGCAGGGCCGCATAGGGAATGGCTACACCTTC. This translates into CAPLGQGRIGNGYTF. The V call is TRBV5-3, the J call TRBJ1-2; D possibly corresponds to TRBD1 (5 bases). TRBV5-3 is reported as an ORF; its role is uncertain. This CDR3 has 15 residues. V dropped 10 bases and J dropped 6 bases, with 25 bases sitting between them.

The V gene is TRBV4-1, the J gene TRBJ1-4, with TRBD1 matching over 9 bases. Looked up from germline, CDR1 is MGHRA and CDR2 is YSYEKL. V lost 4 bases and J lost 5; bases outside the gene matches: 20. The CDR3 is 20 amino acids. CDR3 nucleotide sequence: TGCGCCAGCAGCCCCAAACCGGCGGGACAGGGTGATGGTCGGAATGAAAAACTGTTTTTT. It codes for CASSPKPAGQGDGRNEKLFF.

The chain combines TRBV12-3 or TRBV12-4 with TRBJ1-1, with 7 bases identical to TRBD1. This CDR3 spans 12 amino acids. After removal of 1 base from V and 7 bases from J, the junction contained 0 bases not matched to a gene. CDR3 region: CASSLGDSEAFF. The CDR3 nucleotides read TGTGCCAGCAGTTTAGGGGACAGTGAAGCTTTCTTT.

The chain joins TRBV9 to TRBJ2-7; 7 bases agree with TRBD1. The germline CDR1 and CDR2 sequences are SGDLS and YYNGEE. The CDR3 consists of 14 residues. The ends lost 0 bases at V and 6 bases at J; junction bases unmatched: 6. The CDR3 DNA is TGTGCCAGCAGCGTAGAGGACAGGAGTAGCGAGCAGTACTTC. Translated: CASSVEDRSSEQYF.

The chain employs TRBV5-6 and TRBJ2-7, with a possible D match to TRBD1 (6 bases). This CDR3 spans 15 amino acids. V lost 6 bases to trimming and J lost 3 bases, with 19 bases between them. Germline V gene sequence: CDR1 SGHDT, CDR2 YYEEEE. The chain's CDR3 is CASTLRGHLIYEQYF. In DNA, the CDR3 is TGTGCCAGCACCTTAAGGGGACATCTGATCTACGAGCAGTACTTC.

J is TRBJ1-4 and V is TRBV6-6; perhaps TRBD1 as D (6 bases). This CDR3 has 15 residues. Germline V gene lookup returns CDR1 MNHNY and CDR2 SVGAGI (reference sequence). V was pared by 6 bases and J by 0 bases, with 11 bases between. The CDR3 is CASRQQGATNEKLFF. The CDR3 DNA reads TGTGCCAGCAGACAACAGGGTGCAACTAATGAAAAACTGTTTTTT.

The chain carries TRBV7-2 and TRBJ2-1; perhaps TRBD2 as D (6 bases). The CDR3 extends over 15 amino acids. Trimming stripped 3 bases from V and 2 bases from J, with 11 bases between. CDR1 is SGHTA, CDR2 FQGNSA, per germline. Written as DNA, the CDR3 is TGTGCCAGCAGCTTGGGCCCGGGAGCCTACAATGAGCAGTTCTTC. This codes for CASSLGPGAYNEQFF.

V gene TRBV18 combines with J gene TRBJ1-5, with 9 bases that match TRBD1. The CDR3 extends over 15 amino acids. Germline CDR1 KGHSH, CDR2 LQKENI. The trim removed 3 bases at V and 4 bases at J, leaving 4 bases unmatched. CDR3 nucleotides: TGTGCCAGCTCACCTCGACAGGGGGGAAATCAGCCCCAGCATTTT. Protein product: CASSPRQGGNQPQHF.

The V call is TRBV27, the J call TRBJ2-2; TRBD2 matches 13 bases. After removal of 5 bases from V and 9 bases from J, the junction contained 9 bases not matched to a gene. CDR1 MNHEY and CDR2 SMNVEV come from the germline V gene (reference sequence). The CDR3 totals 16 residues. CDR3 amino acids: CASSGLAGEGLRELFF. For the CDR3, the DNA is TGTGCCAGCAGTGGACTAGCGGGAGAGGGATTAAGGGAGCTGTTTTTT.